Sequencing of this T cell receptor beta chain was carried out in a study of OX40 agonist ivuxolimab in advanced cancers. Whole-study context: Ivuxolimab is an agonistic anti-OX40 (CD134) antibody, and patients were treated with it. Of the participants, approximately 38% had some prior anti-PD-1, anti-PD-L1 or anti-CTLA-4 therapy, which was allowed. Partial response was recorded in three patients: one hepatocellular carcinoma and two cutaneous melanoma cases. Overall study findings and caveats: CD4+ and CD8+ T cells in blood underwent clonal expansion by week 6 at 0.1 to 3.0 mg/kg.

Sequenced by immunoSEQ multiplex PCR; TCRdb stores in-frame clones only, minus some. Among roughly 70,000 clones listed, about 85% were seen once. This CDR3 has 16 residues. The germline CDR1 and CDR2 sequences are SGHDT and YYEEEE. The germline V and J ends were trimmed by 2 bases and 0 bases, with 12 bases remaining between them. Concerning this clone itself: Its antigen remains unidentified.

The TCR was taken from an adult with an advanced solid tumor such as melanoma, head and neck, liver or kidney cancer. The sample here was CD4+ or CD8+ T cells sorted from blood, taken in a trial of the OX40 agonist ivuxolimab. V gene TRBV5-6 combines with J gene TRBJ1-3; TRBD1 might be the D (6 bases). The CDR3 DNA is TGTGCCAGCAGCTTCACAGGGTTCCTCTCTGGAAACACCATATATTTT. Protein: CASSFTGFLSGNTIYF.